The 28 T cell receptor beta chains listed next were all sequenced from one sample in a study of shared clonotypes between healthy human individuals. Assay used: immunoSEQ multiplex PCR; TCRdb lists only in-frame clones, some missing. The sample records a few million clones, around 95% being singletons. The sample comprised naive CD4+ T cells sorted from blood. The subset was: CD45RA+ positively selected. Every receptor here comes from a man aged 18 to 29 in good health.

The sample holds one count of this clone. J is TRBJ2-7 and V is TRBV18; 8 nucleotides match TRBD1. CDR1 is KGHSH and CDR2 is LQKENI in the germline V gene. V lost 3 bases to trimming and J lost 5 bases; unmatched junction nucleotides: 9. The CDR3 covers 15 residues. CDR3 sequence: CASSPLGQVSNEQYF. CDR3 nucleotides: TGTGCCAGCTCACCCCTGGGACAGGTCAGCAACGAGCAGTACTTC.

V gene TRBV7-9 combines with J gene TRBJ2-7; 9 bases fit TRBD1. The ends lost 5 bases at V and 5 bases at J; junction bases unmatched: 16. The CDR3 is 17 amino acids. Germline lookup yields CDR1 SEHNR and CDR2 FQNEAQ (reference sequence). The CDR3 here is CASSISGTGKAENEQYF. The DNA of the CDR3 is TGTGCCAGCAGCATATCCGGGACAGGGAAGGCGGAAAACGAGCAGTACTTC.

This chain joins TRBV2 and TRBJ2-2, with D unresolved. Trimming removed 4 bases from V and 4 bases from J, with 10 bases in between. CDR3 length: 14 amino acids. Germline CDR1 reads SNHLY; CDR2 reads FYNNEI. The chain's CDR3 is CASSVAQTTGELFF. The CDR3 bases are TGTGCCAGCAGTGTAGCACAGACCACCGGGGAGCTGTTTTTT.

CDR3: CASSADGSGELFF. The CDR3 region has the DNA TGTGCCAGCAGTGCGGACGGGTCCGGGGAGCTGTTTTTT. The chain uses TRBV6-1 and TRBJ2-2; D unclear. V was pared by 4 bases and J by 6 bases, with 9 bases between. The CDR3 is made up of 13 amino acids. Germline V gene data show CDR1 as MNHNS and CDR2 as SASEGT.

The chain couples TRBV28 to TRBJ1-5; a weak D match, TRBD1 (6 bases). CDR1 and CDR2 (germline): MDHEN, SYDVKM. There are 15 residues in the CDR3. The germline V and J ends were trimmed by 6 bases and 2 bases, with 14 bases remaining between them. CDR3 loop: CASSPGGQRNQPQHF. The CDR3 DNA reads TGTGCCAGCAGCCCCGGAGGACAGCGCAATCAGCCCCAGCATTTT.

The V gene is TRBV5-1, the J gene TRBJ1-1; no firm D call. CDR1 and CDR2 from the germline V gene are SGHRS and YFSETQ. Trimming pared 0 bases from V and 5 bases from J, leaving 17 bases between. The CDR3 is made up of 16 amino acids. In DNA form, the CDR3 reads TGCGCCAGCAGCTTGGCCCCAGCCGAACCGTCGACTGAAGCTTTCTTT. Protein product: CASSLAPAEPSTEAFF.

This CDR3 is CASSPQGSWSTEAFF. In DNA, the CDR3 is TGTGCCAGCAGCCCACAGGGAAGTTGGAGCACTGAAGCTTTCTTT. The chain employs TRBV7-2 and TRBJ1-1; a weak D match, TRBD1 (6 bases). This CDR3 region has 15 residues. V lost 5 bases and J 4 bases, leaving 17 bases between the germline ends. Germline V gives CDR1 SGHTA, CDR2 FQGNSA.

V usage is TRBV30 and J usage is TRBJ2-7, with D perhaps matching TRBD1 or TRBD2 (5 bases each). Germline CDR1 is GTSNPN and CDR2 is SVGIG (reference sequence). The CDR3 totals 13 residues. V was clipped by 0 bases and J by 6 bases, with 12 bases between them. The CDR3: CAWSVEGFGEQYF. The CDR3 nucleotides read TGTGCCTGGAGTGTTGAGGGGTTCGGCGAGCAGTACTTC.

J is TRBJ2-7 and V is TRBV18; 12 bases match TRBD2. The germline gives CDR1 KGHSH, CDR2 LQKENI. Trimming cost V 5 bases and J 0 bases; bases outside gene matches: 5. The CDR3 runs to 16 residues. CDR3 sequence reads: CASSKLAGGLSYEQYF. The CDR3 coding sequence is TGTGCCAGCTCAAAACTAGCGGGGGGACTCTCCTACGAGCAGTACTTC.

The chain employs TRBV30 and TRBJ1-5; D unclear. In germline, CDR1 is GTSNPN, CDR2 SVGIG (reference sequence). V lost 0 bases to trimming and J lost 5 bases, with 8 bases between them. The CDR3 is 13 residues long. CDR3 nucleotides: TGTGCCTGGAGTGTGGGAAATGATCAGCCCCAGCATTTT. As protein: CAWSVGNDQPQHF.

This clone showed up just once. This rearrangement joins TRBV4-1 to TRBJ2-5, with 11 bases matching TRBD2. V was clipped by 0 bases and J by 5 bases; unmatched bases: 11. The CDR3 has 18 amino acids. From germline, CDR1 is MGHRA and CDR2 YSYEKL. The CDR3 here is CASSQDRGSGGAYETQYF. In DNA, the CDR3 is TGCGCCAGCAGCCAAGATCGCGGTAGCGGGGGGGCCTACGAGACCCAGTACTTC.

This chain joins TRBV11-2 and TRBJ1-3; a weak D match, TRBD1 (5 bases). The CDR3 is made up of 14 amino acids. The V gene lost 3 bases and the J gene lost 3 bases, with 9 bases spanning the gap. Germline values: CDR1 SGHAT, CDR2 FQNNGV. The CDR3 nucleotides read TGTGCCAGCAGCTTGTTGGGGCTTGGAAACACCATATATTTT. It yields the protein CASSLLGLGNTIYF.

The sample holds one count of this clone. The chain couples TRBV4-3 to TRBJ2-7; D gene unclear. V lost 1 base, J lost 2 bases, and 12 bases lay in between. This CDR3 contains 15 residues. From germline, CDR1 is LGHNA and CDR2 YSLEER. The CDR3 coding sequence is TGCGCCAGCAGCCAAGTGGCTGATCCTACCTACGAGCAGTACTTC. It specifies CASSQVADPTYEQYF.

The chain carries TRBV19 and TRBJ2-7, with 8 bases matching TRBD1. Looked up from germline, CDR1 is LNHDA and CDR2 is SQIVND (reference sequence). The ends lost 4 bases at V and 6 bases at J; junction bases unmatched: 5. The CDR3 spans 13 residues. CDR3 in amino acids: CASSTRGPGEQYF. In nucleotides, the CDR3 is TGTGCCAGTAGTACCAGGGGGCCCGGCGAGCAGTACTTC.

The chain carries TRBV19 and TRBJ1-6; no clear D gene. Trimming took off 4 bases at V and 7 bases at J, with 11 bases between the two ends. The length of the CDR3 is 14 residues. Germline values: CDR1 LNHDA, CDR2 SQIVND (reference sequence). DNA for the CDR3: TGTGCCAGTAGTAAAGAGCTTACCAATTCACCCCTCCACTTT. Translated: CASSKELTNSPLHF.

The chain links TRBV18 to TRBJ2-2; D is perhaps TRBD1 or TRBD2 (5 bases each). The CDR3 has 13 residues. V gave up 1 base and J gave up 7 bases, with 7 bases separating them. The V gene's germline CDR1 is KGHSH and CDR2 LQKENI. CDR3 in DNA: TGTGCCAGCTCACCACGGGGGATCGGGGAGCTGTTTTTT. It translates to CASSPRGIGELFF.

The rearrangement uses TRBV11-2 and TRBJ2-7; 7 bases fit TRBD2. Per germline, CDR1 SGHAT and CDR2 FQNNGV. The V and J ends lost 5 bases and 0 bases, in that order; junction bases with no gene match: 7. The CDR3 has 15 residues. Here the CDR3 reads CASSGVVAGSYEQYF. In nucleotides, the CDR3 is TGTGCCAGCAGCGGCGTGGTAGCGGGCTCCTACGAGCAGTACTTC.

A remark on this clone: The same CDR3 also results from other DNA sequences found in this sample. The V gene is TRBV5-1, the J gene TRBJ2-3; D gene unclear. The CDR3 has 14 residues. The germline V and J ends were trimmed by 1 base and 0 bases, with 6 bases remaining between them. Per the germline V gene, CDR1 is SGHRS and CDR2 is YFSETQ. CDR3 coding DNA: TGCGCCAGCAGCTTGTCGCCTAGCACAGATACGCAGTATTTT. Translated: CASSLSPSTDTQYF.

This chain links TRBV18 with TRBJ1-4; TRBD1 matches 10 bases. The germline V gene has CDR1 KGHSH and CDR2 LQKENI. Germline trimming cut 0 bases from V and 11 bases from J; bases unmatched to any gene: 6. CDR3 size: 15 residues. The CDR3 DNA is TGTGCCAGCTCACCACCGGACGGGACAGGGGAGAAACTGTTTTTT. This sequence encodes CASSPPDGTGEKLFF.

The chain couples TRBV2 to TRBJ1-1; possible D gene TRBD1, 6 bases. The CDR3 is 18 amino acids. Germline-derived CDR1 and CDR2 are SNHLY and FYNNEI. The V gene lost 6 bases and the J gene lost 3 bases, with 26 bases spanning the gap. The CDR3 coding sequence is TGTGCCAGCAGCGACCTGGGACAAGGTCAACAGGGTGACACTGAAGCTTTCTTT. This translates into CASSDLGQGQQGDTEAFF.

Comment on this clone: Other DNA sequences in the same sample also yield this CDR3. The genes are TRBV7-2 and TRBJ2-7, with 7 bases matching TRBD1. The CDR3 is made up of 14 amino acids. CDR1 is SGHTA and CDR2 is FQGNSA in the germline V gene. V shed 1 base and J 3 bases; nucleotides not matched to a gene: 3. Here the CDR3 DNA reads TGTGCCAGCAGCTTAGTTCCAGGGGGCTACGAGCAGTACTTC. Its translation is CASSLVPGGYEQYF.

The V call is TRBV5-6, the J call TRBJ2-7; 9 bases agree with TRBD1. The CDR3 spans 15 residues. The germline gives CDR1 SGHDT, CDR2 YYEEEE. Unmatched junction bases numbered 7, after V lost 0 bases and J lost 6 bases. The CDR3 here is CASSLAGQGFSEQYF. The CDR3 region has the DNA TGTGCCAGCAGCTTGGCGGGACAGGGTTTTAGCGAGCAGTACTTC.

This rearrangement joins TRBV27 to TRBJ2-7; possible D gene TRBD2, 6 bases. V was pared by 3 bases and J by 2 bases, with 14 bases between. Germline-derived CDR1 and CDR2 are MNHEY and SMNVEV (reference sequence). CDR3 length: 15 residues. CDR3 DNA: TGTGCCAGCAGTTTTAGAGCGGGCGCTCCCTACGAGCAGTACTTC. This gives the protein CASSFRAGAPYEQYF.

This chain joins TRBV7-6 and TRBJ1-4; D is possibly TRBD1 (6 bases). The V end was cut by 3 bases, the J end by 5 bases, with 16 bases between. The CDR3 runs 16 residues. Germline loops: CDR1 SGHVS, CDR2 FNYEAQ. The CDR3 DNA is TGTGCCAGCAGCTTGGGCGTACAGGGCCCCAATGAAAAACTGTTTTTT. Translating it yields CASSLGVQGPNEKLFF.

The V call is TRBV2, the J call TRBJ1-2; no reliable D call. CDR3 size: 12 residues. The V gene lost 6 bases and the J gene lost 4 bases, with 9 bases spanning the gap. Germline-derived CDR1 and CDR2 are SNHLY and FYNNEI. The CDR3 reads CASRETGYGYTF. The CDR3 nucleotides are TGTGCCAGCAGGGAGACGGGCTATGGCTACACCTTC.

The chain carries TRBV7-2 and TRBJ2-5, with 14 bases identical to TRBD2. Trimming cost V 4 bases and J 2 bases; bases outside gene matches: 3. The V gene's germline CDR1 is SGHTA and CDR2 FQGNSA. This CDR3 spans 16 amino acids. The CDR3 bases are TGTGCCAGCAGCTGGACTAGCGGGGGGTTACAAGAGACCCAGTACTTC. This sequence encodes CASSWTSGGLQETQYF.

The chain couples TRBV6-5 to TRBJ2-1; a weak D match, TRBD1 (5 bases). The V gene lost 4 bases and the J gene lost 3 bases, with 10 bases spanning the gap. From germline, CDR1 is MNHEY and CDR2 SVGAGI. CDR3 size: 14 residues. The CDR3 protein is CASSLGANYNEQFF. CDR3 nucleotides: TGTGCCAGCAGTTTAGGGGCGAACTACAATGAGCAGTTCTTC.

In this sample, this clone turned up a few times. The CDR3 protein is CASSLLGQGASYNEQFF. Written as DNA, the CDR3 is TGTGCCAGCAGTTTACTGGGGCAGGGGGCCTCCTACAATGAGCAGTTCTTC. The rearrangement links TRBV27 to TRBJ2-1; 8 bases agree with TRBD1. CDR1 is MNHEY and CDR2 is SMNVEV in the germline V gene (reference sequence). Trimming removed 2 bases from V and 0 bases from J; junction bases left unmatched: 6. The CDR3 totals 17 residues.